The 7 T cell receptor beta chains reported below all come from one sample, sequenced in a study of blood T cell repertoires in COVID-19. Some clones are missing from TCRdb's copy, which holds only in-frame ones; the method was immunoSEQ multiplex PCR. The table lists around 140,000 clones, around nine tenths of them singletons. The sample consisted of peripheral blood. The receptors were gathered from a man aged 55 to 70 with active or convalescent COVID-19.

With respect to this clone: Other DNA sequences in the same sample also yield this CDR3. The chain is built from TRBV19 and TRBJ1-5; 7 bases agree with TRBD1. Germline loops: CDR1 LNHDA, CDR2 SQIVND (reference sequence). Trimming at V came to 3 bases and at J to 3 bases, leaving 8 bases not matched to a gene. This CDR3 region has 16 residues. The CDR3 protein is CASSIRAGGSNQPQHF. The DNA for the CDR3 is TGTGCCAGTAGTATTAGGGCAGGGGGTTCCAATCAGCCCCAGCATTTT.

The rearrangement joins TRBV5-8 to TRBJ2-1; D may be TRBD2 (5 bases). The CDR3 runs 14 residues. The V and J ends lost 4 bases and 8 bases respectively, with 16 bases between them. Germline CDR1 reads SGHTS; CDR2 reads YDEGEE. The CDR3 bases are TGTGCCAGCAGCCAACAAGGACTCCTCTATGAGCAGTTCTTC. Amino acids: CASSQQGLLYEQFF.

This clone was seen a single time. The V gene is TRBV7-6, the J gene TRBJ2-1; 10 bases are a match to TRBD2. The CDR3 is 15 residues long. V trimming: 7 bases; J trimming: 5 bases; junction bases outside the gene matches: 8. The V gene's germline CDR1 is SGHVS and CDR2 FNYEAQ. CDR3 sequence reads: CASTGGLAVNNEQFF. The CDR3 nucleotides read TGTGCCAGCACTGGAGGACTAGCGGTGAACAATGAGCAGTTCTTC. Variable domain in full (rest from reference TRBV7-6 and TRBJ2-1): GAGVSQSPRYKVTKRGQDVALRCDPISGHVSLYWYRQALGQGPEFLTYFNYEAQQDKSGLPNDRFSAERPEGSISTLTIQRTEQRDSAMYRCASTGGLAVNNEQFFGPGTRLTVL.

The V call is TRBV28, the J call TRBJ2-1, with 12 nucleotides matching TRBD2. J was trimmed by 14 bases and V by 5 bases; bases with no gene match: 16. CDR3 length: 16 amino acids. The germline V gene encodes CDR1 MDHEN and CDR2 SYDVKM. In DNA form, the CDR3 reads TGTGCCAGCAGTCCGATGACTAGCGGGAGAGCGGTCGGGGAGTTCTTC. It encodes CASSPMTSGRAVGEFF. Together with reference TRBV28 and TRBJ2-1, the CDR3 gives the full variable domain: DVKVTQSSRYLVKRTGEKVFLECVQDMDHENMFWYRQDPGLGLRLIYFSYDVKMKEKGDIPEGYSVSREKKERFSLILESASTNQTSMYLCASSPMTSGRAVGEFFGPGTRLTVL.

The chain employs TRBV11-3 and TRBJ1-1; possible D gene TRBD1, 5 bases. There are 14 residues in the CDR3. Trimming shortened V by 2 bases and J by 4 bases, and 11 bases separated the two germline ends. Germline CDR1 reads SGHNT; CDR2 reads YENEEA. The CDR3 region has the DNA TGTGCCAGCAGCTTACCCCAGCAGGGCACTGAAGCTTTCTTT. Its translation: CASSLPQQGTEAFF.

Only one count was recorded for this clone. The chain joins TRBV5-1 to TRBJ1-2; perhaps TRBD1 as D (6 bases). CDR3 length equals 13 residues. V lost 6 bases to trimming and J lost 3 bases, with 12 bases between them. CDR1 SGHRS and CDR2 YFSETQ come from the germline V gene. CDR3 amino acids: CASTPDSDYGYTF. CDR3 in DNA: TGCGCCAGCACCCCGGACAGCGACTATGGCTACACCTTC.

The V gene is TRBV7-6, the J gene TRBJ1-2; 7 bases map to TRBD1. The CDR3 consists of 16 residues. V trimming: 1 base; J trimming: 2 bases; junction bases outside the gene matches: 7. Per the germline V gene, CDR1 is SGHVS and CDR2 is FNYEAQ. The CDR3 DNA reads as TGTGCCAGCAGCTTAGGAACCGGGACAGAGAACTATGGCTACACCTTC. This encodes CASSLGTGTENYGYTF.